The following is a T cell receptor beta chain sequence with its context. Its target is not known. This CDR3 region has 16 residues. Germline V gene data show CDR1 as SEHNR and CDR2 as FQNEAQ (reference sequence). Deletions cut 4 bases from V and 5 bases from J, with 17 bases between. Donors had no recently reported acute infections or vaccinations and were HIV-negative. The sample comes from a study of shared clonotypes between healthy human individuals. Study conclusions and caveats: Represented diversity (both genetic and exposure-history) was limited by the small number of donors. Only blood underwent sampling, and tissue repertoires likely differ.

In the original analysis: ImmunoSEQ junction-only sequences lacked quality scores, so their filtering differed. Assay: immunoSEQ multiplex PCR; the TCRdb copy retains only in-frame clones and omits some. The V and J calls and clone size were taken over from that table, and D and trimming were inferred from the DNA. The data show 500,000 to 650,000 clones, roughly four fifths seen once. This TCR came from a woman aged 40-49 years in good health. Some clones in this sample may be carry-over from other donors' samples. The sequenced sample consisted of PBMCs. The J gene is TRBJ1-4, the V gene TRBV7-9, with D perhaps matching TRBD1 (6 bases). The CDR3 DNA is TGTGCCAGCAGCTGGAACCTAGGGGGGACAAATGAAAAACTGTTTTTT. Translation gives CASSWNLGGTNEKLFF. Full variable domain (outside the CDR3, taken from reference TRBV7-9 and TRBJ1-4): DTGVSQNPRHKITKRGQNVTFRCDPISEHNRLYWYRQTLGQGPEFLTYFQNEAQLEKSRLLSDRFSAERPKGSFSTLEIQRTEQGDSAMYLCASSWNLGGTNEKLFFGSGTQLSVL.